These T cell receptor beta chains were read from a single sample in a study of OX40 agonist ivuxolimab in advanced cancers. Clones were sequenced by immunoSEQ multiplex PCR, and TCRdb holds only the in-frame ones, with some missing. The table records 65,000 or so clones, around four fifths of them present only once. Source: CD4+ or CD8+ T cells sorted from blood, taken in a trial of the OX40 agonist ivuxolimab. All receptors derive from an adult with an advanced solid tumor such as melanoma, head and neck, liver or kidney cancer. Each CDR3 is given with its conserved first and last residue. Fields, in order: CDR3 DNA, CDR3 protein, clone size, V gene, J gene, D gene. The D gene is left open where the match is weak. Not all rows give a size; the values are once, few, many and, for expanded clones, a class.

CDR3 DNA: TGTGCCAGTAGTTCTCGACAGGGATCCACTGAAGCTTTCTTT
CDR3 protein: CASSSRQGSTEAFF
clone size: -
V gene: TRBV19
J gene: TRBJ1-1
D gene: TRBD1

CDR3 DNA: TGTGCCAGCAGTCCCCGGGAGGGGGCCTACAATGAGCAGTTCTTC
CDR3 protein: CASSPREGAYNEQFF
clone size: -
V gene: TRBV27
J gene: TRBJ2-1
D gene: TRBD2

CDR3 DNA: TGCGCCAGCAGCTCGGGACATAAGGGCACCGGGGAGCTGTTTTTT
CDR3 protein: CASSSGHKGTGELFF
clone size: -
V gene: TRBV5-1
J gene: TRBJ2-2
D gene: -

CDR3 DNA: TGCGCCAGCAGCTTGGTGGGGACAGGGGGAGGCTACACCTTC
CDR3 protein: CASSLVGTGGGYTF
clone size: -
V gene: TRBV5-1
J gene: TRBJ1-2
D gene: TRBD1

CDR3 DNA: TGTGCCAGCAGCTTAGTACTAAGGGGGTTTAATGAGCAGTTCTTC
CDR3 protein: CASSLVLRGFNEQFF
clone size: -
V gene: TRBV7-3
J gene: TRBJ2-1
D gene: -

CDR3 DNA: TGCGCCAGCAGCGCGGACAGGGGGAAAGATGAAAAACTGTTTTTT
CDR3 protein: CASSADRGKDEKLFF
clone size: -
V gene: TRBV5-1
J gene: TRBJ1-4
D gene: TRBD1

CDR3 DNA: TGTGCCAGCAACCTTCTCAGAAGGAACACTGAAGCTTTCTTT
CDR3 protein: CASNLLRRNTEAFF
clone size: -
V gene: TRBV6-5
J gene: TRBJ1-1
D gene: -

CDR3 DNA: TGTGCCAGCAGCTTAGCCCTAGCGGGGGGTGGCTACGAGCAGTACTTC
CDR3 protein: CASSLALAGGGYEQYF
clone size: once
V gene: TRBV7-2
J gene: TRBJ2-7
D gene: TRBD2

CDR3 DNA: TGTGCCAGCAGCTTTAGCGGGGTCGCAGATACGCAGTATTTT
CDR3 protein: CASSFSGVADTQYF
clone size: -
V gene: TRBV5-4
J gene: TRBJ2-3
D gene: TRBD2

CDR3 DNA: TGTGCCAGCTCCCGGGGGACTAGCGGGAGACGACTCGGCCACGAGCAGTACTTC
CDR3 protein: CASSRGTSGRRLGHEQYF
clone size: once
V gene: TRBV18
J gene: TRBJ2-7
D gene: TRBD2

CDR3 DNA: TGCGCCAGCAGCTTGGCCCGGCAGGCTTTGAGGGTAGAGACCCAGTACTTC
CDR3 protein: CASSLARQALRVETQYF
clone size: -
V gene: TRBV5-1
J gene: TRBJ2-5
D gene: -

CDR3 DNA: TGCGCCAGCAGCCAAGGCAGTTCCTACGAGCAGTACTTC
CDR3 protein: CASSQGSSYEQYF
clone size: -
V gene: TRBV4-3
J gene: TRBJ2-7
D gene: -

CDR3 DNA: TGTGCCAGCAGTCCGACGGACAGCTATAATCAGCCCCAGCATTTT
CDR3 protein: CASSPTDSYNQPQHF
clone size: -
V gene: TRBV28
J gene: TRBJ1-5
D gene: -

CDR3 DNA: TGTGCCTGGAGGGGACAGGGCGCGGCCCAGTACTTC
CDR3 protein: CAWRGQGAAQYF
clone size: -
V gene: TRBV30
J gene: TRBJ2-5
D gene: TRBD1

CDR3 DNA: TGTGCCAGCAGCTCAAGACAGTCCACCCTGCACAATGAGCAGTTCTTC
CDR3 protein: CASSSRQSTLHNEQFF
clone size: -
V gene: TRBV7-2
J gene: TRBJ2-1
D gene: -

CDR3 DNA: TGCGCCAGCAGAAAAACCTTAGCGGGAGCACAGAACAATGAGCAGTTCTTC
CDR3 protein: CASRKTLAGAQNNEQFF
clone size: once
V gene: TRBV5-1
J gene: TRBJ2-1
D gene: TRBD2

CDR3 DNA: TGTGCCAGCAGTTCCGGGACTAGCGGGATCCGCCTCTACAATGAGCAGTTCTTC
CDR3 protein: CASSSGTSGIRLYNEQFF
clone size: -
V gene: TRBV2
J gene: TRBJ2-1
D gene: TRBD2

CDR3 DNA: TGTGCCAGCAGCCCGGGACAGGGGAACTATGGCTACACCTTC
CDR3 protein: CASSPGQGNYGYTF
clone size: -
V gene: TRBV5-4
J gene: TRBJ1-2
D gene: TRBD1